The next 32 T cell receptor beta chains were all read from a single sample in a study of blood T cell repertoires in COVID-19. Clones were read by immunoSEQ multiplex PCR, and TCRdb kept only the in-frame ones, dropping some. The sample includes fewer than 250,000 clones, approximately 79% seen only once; the top ten take 12%. Sequenced input: peripheral blood. The receptors derive from a woman between 50 and 59 years old with acute or convalescent COVID-19.

The rearrangement joins TRBV7-2 to TRBJ2-7; TRBD2 aligns across 9 bases. Germline CDR1 reads SGHTA; CDR2 reads FQGNSA. The CDR3 extends over 15 amino acids. V was pared by 3 bases and J by 2 bases, with 5 bases of the junction left unmatched. In nucleotides, the CDR3 is TGTGCCAGCAGCTTTCTAGCGGGGACCACCTACGAGCAGTACTTC. This codes for CASSFLAGTTYEQYF.

J is TRBJ2-5 and V is TRBV6-2 or TRBV6-3; D is ambiguous. Germline V gene data show CDR1 as MNHEY and CDR2 as SVGEGT. CDR3 length: 18 amino acids. With 5 bases removed from V and 2 bases from J, the gap between germline ends came to 24 bases. The CDR3 nucleotides read TGTGCCAGCAGTACCATTCCCCTAAACGGTAACTCGCAAGAGACCCAGTACTTC. Its protein is CASSTIPLNGNSQETQYF.

In nucleotides, the CDR3 is TGTGCCAGCAGTGAAGCGGAGAGGCTCCGCTCCTACAATGAGCAGTTCTTC. Translated, it gives CASSEAERLRSYNEQFF. The chain employs TRBV6-1 and TRBJ2-1, with D hard to call. The CDR3 has 17 residues. V lost 0 bases, J lost 0 bases, and 12 bases lay in between. Germline assignment: CDR1 MNHNS and CDR2 SASEGT.

The genes are TRBV7-8 and TRBJ2-7, with D perhaps TRBD1 (5 bases). V shed 5 bases and J shed 2 bases, with 22 bases lying between them. Germline CDR1 is SGHVS and CDR2 is FQNEAQ. The CDR3 has 17 amino acids. In nucleotides, the CDR3 is TGTGCCAGCAGCCCAGGACATTCGACAGCCGACACCTACGAGCAGTACTTC. Translating gives CASSPGHSTADTYEQYF.

The chain carries TRBV5-1 and TRBJ2-7; possible D gene TRBD1, 6 bases. The CDR3 extends over 14 amino acids. Germline CDR1 reads SGHRS; CDR2 reads YFSETQ. With 5 bases removed from V and 4 bases from J, the gap between germline ends came to 16 bases. CDR3 bases: TGCGCCAGCAGTACGCCGGGACAAACTTACGAGCAGTACTTC. This gives the protein CASSTPGQTYEQYF.

This clone showed up just once. This rearrangement joins TRBV11-2 to TRBJ2-5; D possibly corresponds to TRBD2 (5 bases). The CDR3 has 15 residues. Per germline, CDR1 SGHAT and CDR2 FQNNGV. The ends were cut back, 1 base at V and 5 bases at J, with 14 bases in the middle. CDR3 sequence: CASSLVEGLGETQYF. CDR3 sequence (DNA): TGTGCCAGCAGCTTAGTAGAGGGCTTGGGGGAGACCCAGTACTTC.

The chain employs TRBV7-8 and TRBJ1-5; no definite D call. The V gene's germline CDR1 is SGHVS and CDR2 FQNEAQ. The germline V and J ends were trimmed by 5 bases and 5 bases, with 10 bases remaining between them. The CDR3 is 13 residues long. In DNA, the CDR3 is TGTGCCAGCAGCCCCTACGATTATCAGCCCCAGCATTTT. Translation gives CASSPYDYQPQHF. The whole variable domain, remainder taken from reference TRBV7-8 and TRBJ1-5, is GAGVSQSPRYKVAKRGQDVALRCDPISGHVSLFWYQQALGQGPEFLTYFQNEAQLDKSGLPSDRFFAERPEGSVSTLKIQRTQQEDSAVYLCASSPYDYQPQHFGDGTRLSIL.

The chain recombines TRBV6-5 with TRBJ1-2; TRBD1 matches 9 bases. The CDR3 runs 15 residues. The germline gives CDR1 MNHEY, CDR2 SVGAGI. Trimming removed 6 bases from V and 2 bases from J; junction bases left unmatched: 7. CDR3 amino acids: CASRTTGGLNYGYTF. The CDR3 nucleotides are TGTGCCAGCAGGACTACAGGGGGCTTAAACTATGGCTACACCTTC.

The genes are TRBV4-1 and TRBJ1-2; 8 bases match TRBD1. In germline, CDR1 is MGHRA, CDR2 YSYEKL. With V trimmed by 6 bases and J by 6 bases, 9 bases remained unmatched. There are 14 residues in the CDR3. The CDR3 nucleotides are TGCGCCAGCAGAGACAGGGGCATTGGAAATGGCTACACCTTC. Protein product: CASRDRGIGNGYTF.

This clone was counted many times. The V and J genes are TRBV29-1 and TRBJ1-1; 8 bases fit TRBD1. With V trimmed by 7 bases and J by 3 bases, 4 bases remained unmatched. The CDR3 runs 12 residues. Germline V gene sequence: CDR1 SQVTM, CDR2 ANQGSEA. The CDR3 region is CSGSTGDTEAFF. DNA of the CDR3: TGCAGCGGGTCGACAGGGGACACTGAAGCTTTCTTT. Together with reference TRBV29-1 and TRBJ1-1, the CDR3 gives the full variable domain: SAVISQKPSRDICQRGTSLTIQCQVDSQVTMMFWYRQQPGQSLTLIATANQGSEATYESGFVIDKFPISRPNLTFSTLTVSNMSPEDSSIYLCSGSTGDTEAFFGQGTRLTVV.

A few counts support this clone. The chain joins TRBV27 to TRBJ2-3; 9 bases are shared with TRBD1. The CDR3 totals 17 residues. With V trimmed by 2 bases and J by 1 base, 7 bases remained unmatched. Germline V lookup: CDR1 MNHEY, CDR2 SMNVEV (reference sequence). The CDR3 nucleotides read TGTGCCAGCAGTTTAGAGGGGACAGGGCAACGCACAGATACGCAGTATTTT. Translation: CASSLEGTGQRTDTQYF.

The chain carries TRBV6-2 or TRBV6-3 and TRBJ2-1; the match to TRBD1 covers 10 bases. V trimming: 5 bases; J trimming: 6 bases; junction bases outside the gene matches: 4. This CDR3 comprises 14 residues. Looked up from germline, CDR1 is MNHEY and CDR2 is SVGEGT. Here the CDR3 reads CASSRTGGRNEQFF. DNA of the CDR3: TGTGCCAGCAGTAGGACAGGGGGTCGCAATGAGCAGTTCTTC.

The chain has TRBV16 and TRBJ1-2; a weak D match, TRBD1 (5 bases). The V and J ends lost 4 bases and 6 bases respectively, with 18 bases between them. There are 15 residues in the CDR3. Germline values: CDR1 KGHSY, CDR2 FQNENV. The CDR3 DNA reads TGTGCCAGCAGCCGATGGACGGTTACGGGGGATGGCTACACCTTC. Amino acids: CASSRWTVTGDGYTF.

The chain joins TRBV7-2 to TRBJ2-7; no clear D gene. The CDR3 has 16 residues. V gave up 2 bases and J gave up 6 bases, with 20 bases separating them. CDR1 and CDR2 (germline): SGHTA, FQGNSA. The CDR3 bases are TGTGCCAGCAGCTTAAAGTTTTCCAGGTCTCTCCCCGAGCAGTACTTC. Its protein product is CASSLKFSRSLPEQYF.

V and J are TRBV12-3 or TRBV12-4 and TRBJ2-1; D not certain. V was cut by 3 bases and J by 3 bases, with 6 bases left in between. CDR3 length: 13 amino acids. The CDR3 protein is CASSLQLYNEQFF. CDR3 sequence (DNA): TGTGCCAGCAGTTTGCAACTCTACAATGAGCAGTTCTTC.

Note on this clone: A far larger clone is one base from this, pointing to a likely read error. The chain carries TRBV6-5 and TRBJ2-2; D unresolved. The germline gives CDR1 MNHEY, CDR2 SVGAGI. The CDR3 loop spans 13 amino acids. The ends were cut back, 4 bases at V and 0 bases at J, with 3 bases in the middle. The CDR3 nucleotides are TGTGCCAGCAGTTCTACGAACACCGGGGAGCTGTTTTTT. Translated: CASSSTNTGELFF.

The V gene is TRBV5-1, the J gene TRBJ1-6; the match to TRBD1 covers 9 bases. This CDR3 is built from 14 residues. Germline loops: CDR1 SGHRS, CDR2 YFSETQ. V trimming: 3 bases; J trimming: 10 bases; junction bases outside the gene matches: 5. CDR3 sequence reads: CASSSGTGLSPLHF. The CDR3, as DNA: TGCGCCAGCAGCTCCGGGACAGGGTTGTCACCCCTCCACTTT.

J is TRBJ1-5 and V is TRBV28; tentatively, D is TRBD1 (5 bases). Germline assignment: CDR1 MDHEN and CDR2 SYDVKM. The CDR3 covers 15 residues. Trimming cost V 2 bases and J 0 bases, with 8 bases left between them. Here the CDR3 reads CASSLGGSSNQPQHF. The DNA for the CDR3 is TGTGCCAGCAGTTTAGGGGGGAGTAGCAATCAGCCCCAGCATTTT.

The rearrangement links TRBV11-3 to TRBJ2-3; the D gene is possibly TRBD1 (5 bases). There are 15 residues in the CDR3. Germline-derived CDR1 and CDR2 are SGHNT and YENEEA. V was trimmed by 1 base and J by 4 bases, leaving 12 bases between them. The CDR3 region has the DNA TGTGCCAGCAGCTTAGGGGCAGGGCAGCCAGATACGCAGTATTTT. This gives the protein CASSLGAGQPDTQYF. Full variable domain (outside the CDR3, taken from reference TRBV11-3 and TRBJ2-3): EAGVVQSPRYKIIEKKQPVAFWCNPISGHNTLYWYLQNLGQGPELLIRYENEEAVDDSQLPKDRFSAERLKGVDSTLKIQPAELGDSAVYLCASSLGAGQPDTQYFGPGTRLTVL.

J is TRBJ2-1 and V is TRBV25-1; D is uncertain. Germline V lookup: CDR1 MGHDK, CDR2 SYGVNS. V lost 3 bases, J lost 4 bases, and 13 bases lay in between. The CDR3 length is 15 residues. CDR3 residues: CASSDSHPYYNEQFF. The CDR3, as DNA: TGTGCCAGCAGTGATTCCCATCCCTATTACAATGAGCAGTTCTTC. Full variable domain (remainder filled in from reference TRBV25-1 and TRBJ2-1): EADIYQTPRYLVIGTGKKITLECSQTMGHDKMYWYQQDPGMELHLIHYSYGVNSTEKGDLSSESTVSRIRTEHFPLTLESARPSHTSQYLCASSDSHPYYNEQFFGPGTRLTVL.

The CDR3: CASTPEGTWTANYGYTF. DNA for the CDR3: TGTGCCAGTACCCCGGAGGGCACCTGGACCGCTAACTATGGCTACACCTTC. The chain carries TRBV19 and TRBJ1-2; D not certain. Per the germline V gene, CDR1 is LNHDA and CDR2 is SQIVND (reference sequence). V gave up 7 bases and J gave up 0 bases, with 21 bases separating them. The CDR3 is 17 residues long. Together with reference TRBV19 and TRBJ1-2, the CDR3 gives the full variable domain: DGGITQSPKYLFRKEGQNVTLSCEQNLNHDAMYWYRQDPGQGLRLIYYSQIVNDFQKGDIAEGYSVSREKKESFPLTVTSAQKNPTAFYLCASTPEGTWTANYGYTFGSGTRLTVV.

The rearrangement joins TRBV11-2 to TRBJ1-1, with 7 bases aligning to TRBD1. CDR1 and CDR2 from the germline V gene are SGHAT and FQNNGV. The V and J ends lost 5 bases and 3 bases, in that order; junction bases with no gene match: 18. The CDR3 extends over 18 amino acids. CDR3 DNA sequence: TGTGCCAGCAGCCCGGTGGGCAGGGGGTTTTCTATGGACACTGAAGCTTTCTTT. Residues: CASSPVGRGFSMDTEAFF.

This chain uses TRBV9 with TRBJ1-3; possible D gene TRBD1, 5 bases. Trimming took off 6 bases at V and 3 bases at J, with 10 bases between the two ends. The CDR3 extends over 13 amino acids. Per the germline V gene, CDR1 is SGDLS and CDR2 is YYNGEE. CDR3 region: CASTPGFGNTIYF. DNA of the CDR3: TGTGCCAGCACCCCAGGGTTTGGAAACACCATATATTTT.

The V gene is TRBV28, the J gene TRBJ2-7; D possibly corresponds to TRBD1 (6 bases). CDR1 and CDR2 from the germline V gene are MDHEN and SYDVKM. The CDR3 consists of 12 residues. V was trimmed by 3 bases and J by 6 bases, leaving 9 bases between them. The CDR3 DNA follows: TGTGCCAGCAGTTTTGTCAGGGGCGAGCAGTACTTC. Its protein product is CASSFVRGEQYF.

This clone was seen just once. The rearrangement links TRBV6-2 or TRBV6-3 to TRBJ1-1, with 10 bases that match TRBD1. CDR1 is MNHEY, CDR2 SVGEGT, per germline. Trimming removed 2 bases from V and 3 bases from J; junction bases left unmatched: 3. The length of the CDR3 is 15 residues. The CDR3 loop is CASSYPGTGDTEAFF. In DNA form, the CDR3 reads TGTGCCAGCAGTTACCCCGGGACAGGGGACACTGAAGCTTTCTTT.

In this sample, this clone turned up a few times. The chain employs TRBV5-1 and TRBJ1-6, with TRBD1 matching over 8 bases. This CDR3 is 15 amino acids long. The trim removed 1 base at V and 6 bases at J, leaving 3 bases unmatched. Germline CDR1 SGHRS, CDR2 YFSETQ. DNA for the CDR3: TGCGCCAGCAGCTTGTATGACAGGGGTAATTCACCCCTCCACTTT. Translation gives CASSLYDRGNSPLHF. Complete variable domain (other parts from reference TRBV5-1 and TRBJ1-6): KAGVTQTPRYLIKTRGQQVTLSCSPISGHRSVSWYQQTPGQGLQFLFEYFSETQRNKGNFPGRFSGRQFSNSRSEMNVSTLELGDSALYLCASSLYDRGNSPLHFGNGTRLTVT.

The chain combines TRBV5-5 with TRBJ2-3; D is perhaps TRBD2 (6 bases). Germline V lookup: CDR1 SGHKS, CDR2 YYEKEE (reference sequence). The CDR3 has 17 residues. The V end lost 4 bases, the J end lost 1 base, and 19 bases lay between the germline ends. The CDR3 is CASSPNFLASGTDTQYF. The CDR3 DNA is TGTGCCAGCAGCCCGAACTTCCTAGCGTCGGGCACAGATACGCAGTATTTT.

V is TRBV14 and J is TRBJ1-6, with D maybe TRBD1 (6 bases). CDR1 and CDR2 from the germline V gene are SGHDN and FVKESK. This CDR3 contains 18 residues. The V end lost 2 bases, the J end lost 10 bases, and 24 bases lay between the germline ends. CDR3 protein: CASSQRGRRLAGESPLHF. The DNA of the CDR3 is TGTGCCAGCAGCCAACGCGGACGACGTCTAGCAGGGGAATCACCCCTCCACTTT.

This clone was counted between two and nine times. The J gene is TRBJ2-7, the V gene TRBV25-1, with 9 bases that match TRBD1. Per the germline V gene, CDR1 is MGHDK and CDR2 is SYGVNS. Trimming cost V 5 bases and J 5 bases; bases outside gene matches: 1. The CDR3 sequence is 12 residues long. The CDR3 sequence is CASSRTGDEQYF. CDR3 coding DNA: TGTGCCAGCAGTAGGACAGGGGACGAGCAGTACTTC.

This chain links TRBV7-2 with TRBJ2-1, with 10 bases aligning to TRBD2. Germline V gene sequence: CDR1 SGHTA, CDR2 FQGNSA. The CDR3 spans 14 residues. With V trimmed by 4 bases and J by 9 bases, 6 bases remained unmatched. CDR3 sequence: CASSSRTSGGEQFF. The CDR3 nucleotides read TGTGCCAGCAGCTCCCGGACTAGCGGCGGTGAGCAGTTCTTC.

The chain carries TRBV14 and TRBJ1-2, with D maybe TRBD1 (6 bases). The V end was cut by 0 bases, the J end by 8 bases, with 13 bases between. Germline CDR1 SGHDN, CDR2 FVKESK. This CDR3 has 14 amino acids. The CDR3, as DNA: TGTGCCAGCAGCCAAGACAGGGGCCTGGGGGGCTACACCTTC. Translation: CASSQDRGLGGYTF.

This clone was seen once. This chain joins TRBV28 and TRBJ1-4, with D tentatively TRBD1 (5 bases). The ends were cut back, 7 bases at V and 10 bases at J, with 19 bases in the middle. The CDR3 consists of 14 residues. Germline values: CDR1 MDHEN, CDR2 SYDVKM. The CDR3 nucleotides are TGTGCCAGCATAGGAGGGACCTCCCCCCGAAAACTGTTTTTT. Translating it yields CASIGGTSPRKLFF. Looking up the rest from reference TRBV28 and TRBJ1-4 gives the full variable domain: DVKVTQSSRYLVKRTGEKVFLECVQDMDHENMFWYRQDPGLGLRLIYFSYDVKMKEKGDIPEGYSVSREKKERFSLILESASTNQTSMYLCASIGGTSPRKLFFGSGTQLSVL.